This T cell receptor (beta chain) stems from a study of blood T cell repertoires in COVID-19. The assay was immunoSEQ multiplex PCR, and TCRdb's table has in-frame clones only and misses some. The repertoire has tens of thousands of clones, around 80% of them found once; the top ten carry around 8.7%. Germline lookup yields CDR1 SQVTM and CDR2 ANQGSEA. The CDR3 is 14 amino acids. V was shortened by 6 bases and J by 12 bases, with 24 bases between the two germline ends. The sequenced sample was peripheral blood. The clonotype originates from a woman older than 75 with acute or convalescent COVID-19. The chain has TRBV29-1 and TRBJ2-1, with D possibly being TRBD2 (6 bases). This CDR3 reads CSVRDGLGGQGQFF. CDR3 coding DNA: TGCAGCGTCCGGGACGGTTTGGGGGGTCAAGGGCAGTTCTTC.